This TCR beta chain was recorded in a study of blood T cells in healthy people across ages. General study points: The study lacked donor CMV status, which possibly confounded expanded clonotype changes. Higher diversity and more naive CD4+ cells were features of long-lived donors, compared to aged donors.

The V end was cut by 1 base, the J end by 5 bases, with 11 bases between. The germline gives CDR1 SGHVS, CDR2 FQNEAQ. The CDR3 runs 14 residues. Alongside a J-beta primer mix, a sample-barcoded 5' primer served in a second PCR lasting roughly 7 to 12 cycles. TCRdb re-called the 5' RACE reads with MiXCR, one entry per CDR3 protein. The table shows about 1.7 million distinct CDR3 sequences, with 28% occurring only once. The study isolated at least 6.5 million PBMCs from each sample. On this clonotype: What it recognizes is unknown.

Sequencing used blood. The source is a woman aged 25 to 39 in good health. The rearrangement joins TRBV7-8 to TRBJ2-5; perhaps TRBD1 as D (5 bases). CDR3 nucleotide sequence: TGTGCCAGCAGCTTAGGCTGGAAGGGGGAGACCCAGTACTTC. It translates to CASSLGWKGETQYF.